This T cell receptor beta chain was obtained from a study of blood T cells in healthy people across ages. General study results and limits: When set beside aged donors, long-lived donors presented more naive CD4+ cells and higher diversity.

Sample-barcoded 5' priming and a J-beta primer mix drove a second PCR of roughly 6 to 12 cycles. TCRdb re-called the 5' RACE reads through MiXCR, storing one row per CDR3 protein. The repertoire holds more than 900,000 distinct CDR3 sequences, with 25% to 35% as singletons. J gave up 5 bases and V 4 bases, and 4 bases lay outside the gene matches. The CDR3 extends over 14 amino acids. Germline-derived CDR1 and CDR2 are MGHRA and YSYEKL. As to this clonotype: Its cognate antigen is unknown.

These records were also assigned to another study, of T cells of mothers and their children. That source notes: The donors comprised a handful of children and their three healthy Caucasian mothers. Researchers put all of the extracted RNA into cDNA synthesis, using roughly 1.5 ug per 15 ul. The study found slightly higher but non-significant overlap in related versus unrelated mother-child pairs.

The source of this sequence is a middle-aged woman in good health. Sequenced: blood. This chain links TRBV4-1 with TRBJ2-2; TRBD1 matches 7 bases. CDR3 sequence (DNA): TGCGCCAGCAGCCGGGAACAGGGGACCGGGGAGCTGTTTTTT. It translates to CASSREQGTGELFF.